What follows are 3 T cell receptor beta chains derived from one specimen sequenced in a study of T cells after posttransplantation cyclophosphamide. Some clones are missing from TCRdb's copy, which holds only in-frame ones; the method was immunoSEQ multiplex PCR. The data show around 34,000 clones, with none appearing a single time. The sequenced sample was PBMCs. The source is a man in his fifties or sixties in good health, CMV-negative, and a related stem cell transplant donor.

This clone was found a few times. CDR3 DNA sequence: TGTGCCAGCACTTTAAGTGAAGTAACAGGCCAGTACGAGCAGTACTTC. Residues: CASTLSEVTGQYEQYF. This chain joins TRBV2 and TRBJ2-5, with D maybe TRBD1 (5 bases). The closer fit of TRBJ2-7 to the DNA end suggests the J call may be wrong. The CDR3 spans 16 residues. From germline, CDR1 is SNHLY and CDR2 FYNNEI.

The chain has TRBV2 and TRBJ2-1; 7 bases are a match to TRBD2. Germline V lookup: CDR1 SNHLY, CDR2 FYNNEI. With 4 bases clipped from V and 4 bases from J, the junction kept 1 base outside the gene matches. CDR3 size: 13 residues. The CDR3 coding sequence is TGTGCCAGCAGTGGGGAGGGGTACAATGAGCAGTTCTTC. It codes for CASSGEGYNEQFF.

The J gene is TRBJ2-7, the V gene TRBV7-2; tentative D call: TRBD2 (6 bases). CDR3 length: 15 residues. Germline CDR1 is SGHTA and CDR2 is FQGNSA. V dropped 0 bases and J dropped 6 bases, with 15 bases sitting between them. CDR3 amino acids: CASSLASGSQGEQYF. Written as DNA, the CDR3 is TGTGCCAGCAGCTTAGCGTCCGGGAGTCAGGGCGAGCAGTACTTC. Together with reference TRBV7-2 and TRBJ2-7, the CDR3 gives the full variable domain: GAGVSQSPSNKVTEKGKDVELRCDPISGHTALYWYRQSLGQGLEFLIYFQGNSAPDKSGLPSDRFSAERTGGSVSTLTIQRTQQEDSAVYLCASSLASGSQGEQYFGPGTRLTVT.